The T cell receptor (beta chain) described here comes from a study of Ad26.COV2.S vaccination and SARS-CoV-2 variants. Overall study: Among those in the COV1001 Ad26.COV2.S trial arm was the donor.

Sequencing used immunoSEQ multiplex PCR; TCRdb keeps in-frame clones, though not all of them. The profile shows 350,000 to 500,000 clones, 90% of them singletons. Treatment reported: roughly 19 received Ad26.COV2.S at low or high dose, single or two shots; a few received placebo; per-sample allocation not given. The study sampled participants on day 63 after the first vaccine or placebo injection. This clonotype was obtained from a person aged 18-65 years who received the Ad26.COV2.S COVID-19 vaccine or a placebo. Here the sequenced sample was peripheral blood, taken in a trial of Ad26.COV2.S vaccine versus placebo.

The DNA of the CDR3 is TGTGCCTGGAAGGGTACTGAAGCTTTCTTT. Translating gives CAWKGTEAFF. The chain employs TRBV30 and TRBJ1-1; D is unclear. Germline-derived CDR1 and CDR2 are GTSNPN and SVGIG (reference sequence). V shed 4 bases and J shed 5 bases, with 5 bases lying between them. The CDR3 contains 10 residues.